This is a list of T cell receptor beta chains from one sample in a study of T cell responses to AZD1222 COVID-19 vaccine. The table came from immunoSEQ multiplex PCR; TCRdb's copy has only in-frame clones and leaves some out. The sample carries under 200,000 clones, about 91% recorded once. Source: peripheral blood, taken 28 days after the second AZD1222 dose. The receptors derive from an adult who received the AZD1222 COVID-19 vaccine. Both conserved end residues are part of each CDR3. A D gene is named only where the DNA matches it firmly. Size values are once, few and many counts, or a class for expanded clones, and some rows have none.

TRBJ1-2 once TRBV6-5 15 TRBD1 CASSTSSTGAYGYTF TGTGCCAGCAGTACCTCATCCACAGGGGCCTATGGCTACACCTTC
TRBJ1-4 - TRBV6-1 16 TRBD1 CASSGRQGFNNEKLFF TGTGCCAGCAGTGGTAGACAGGGGTTTAATAATGAAAAACTGTTTTTT
TRBJ1-1 - TRBV11-2 15 - CASSLRRSGNTEAFF TGTGCCAGCAGCTTACGCAGGTCAGGGAACACTGAAGCTTTCTTT
TRBJ1-4 - TRBV28 16 - CASSWVGATTNEKLFF TGTGCCAGCAGTTGGGTCGGGGCCACAACTAATGAAAAACTGTTTTTT
TRBJ2-7 - TRBV5-8 19 TRBD2 CASSLWRLAGGRGRGEQYF TGTGCCAGCAGCTTGTGGAGGCTAGCGGGAGGCAGAGGCAGGGGCGAGCAGTACTTC
TRBJ1-1 - TRBV5-1 13 - CASSQSWNTEAFF TGCGCCAGCAGCCAAAGCTGGAACACTGAAGCTTTCTTT
TRBJ2-1 - TRBV21-1 13 - CASSKKRANEQFF TGTGCCAGCAGCAAAAAGCGTGCGAATGAGCAGTTCTTC
TRBJ2-7 - TRBV3-1/TRBV3-2 14 - CASSQDTFSYEQYF TGTGCCAGCAGCCAGGACACTTTCTCCTACGAGCAGTACTTC
TRBJ1-1 - TRBV14 18 - CASSQGRGGSGLETEAFF TGTGCCAGCAGCCAAGGTAGGGGGGGATCAGGGTTGGAGACTGAAGCTTTCTTT
TRBJ2-7 - TRBV28 14 TRBD2 CASNPRGSGGRAYF TGTGCCAGCAACCCCCGGGGTAGCGGGGGCCGGGCGTACTTC
TRBJ1-4 - TRBV23-1 15 - CASSQPRVSAEKLFF TGCGCCAGCAGTCAACCCAGGGTTTCGGCTGAAAAACTGTTTTTT
TRBJ1-1 - TRBV12-5 17 TRBD1 CASGLVQGGKKNTEAFF TGTGCTAGTGGTTTGGTCCAGGGGGGCAAAAAAAACACTGAAGCTTTCTTT
TRBJ1-1 - TRBV9 16 - CASSPQRTVQNTEAFF TGTGCCAGCAGCCCGCAGCGGACAGTTCAGAACACTGAAGCTTTCTTT
TRBJ1-2 - TRBV11-2 13 - CASSLDGFYGYTF TGTGCCAGCAGCTTAGATGGGTTCTATGGCTACACCTTC
TRBJ2-7 once TRBV5-1 15 - CASSLETVKIYEQYF TGCGCCAGCAGCTTGGAGACAGTAAAAATCTACGAGCAGTACTTC
TRBJ2-3 once TRBV4-3 19 TRBD2 CASSQDGVRTSGSTDTQYF TGCGCCAGCAGCCAAGATGGAGTCCGGACTAGCGGATCCACAGATACGCAGTATTTT
TRBJ1-4 - TRBV28 14 - CASSPTQTNEKLFF TGTGCCAGCAGTCCCACGCAAACTAATGAAAAACTGTTTTTT
TRBJ2-2 - TRBV6-5 13 TRBD1 CATKQGATGELFF TGTGCCACCAAACAGGGGGCCACCGGGGAGCTGTTTTTT
TRBJ2-1 - TRBV30 14 TRBD1 CAWATGTGYNEQFF TGTGCCTGGGCAACCGGGACAGGGTACAATGAGCAGTTCTTC
TRBJ1-3 - TRBV28 21 TRBD1 CASSSVIATGQGDRPGNTIYF TGTGCCAGCAGTTCCGTGATCGCGACGGGACAGGGAGATCGACCTGGAAACACCATATATTTT
TRBJ1-1 few TRBV5-4 14 - CASSVTGAIAEAFF TGTGCCAGCAGCGTGACAGGCGCTATCGCTGAAGCTTTCTTT
TRBJ1-1 - TRBV5-8 11 - CASSLLIQAFF TGTGCCAGCAGCTTACTAATACAAGCTTTCTTT
TRBJ2-7 - TRBV4-1 15 TRBD1 CASSYYGTGAYEQYF TGCGCCAGCAGCTATTACGGGACAGGGGCCTACGAGCAGTACTTC
TRBJ1-5 - TRBV5-5 18 - CASSLGPHSRNSNQPQHF TGTGCCAGCAGCTTAGGGCCCCATAGTAGAAATAGCAATCAGCCCCAGCATTTT
TRBJ1-4 - TRBV30 12 - CAWSENNEKLFF TGTGCCTGGAGCGAAAATAATGAAAAACTGTTTTTT
TRBJ1-1 - TRBV5-1 15 TRBD1 CASSPGDRGETEAFF TGCGCCAGCAGCCCGGGGGACAGGGGAGAGACTGAAGCTTTCTTT
TRBJ2-2 - TRBV28 15 - CASSLAGGRAGELFF TGTGCCAGCAGTTTGGCAGGAGGCCGAGCCGGGGAGCTGTTTTTT
TRBJ1-1 - TRBV19 15 TRBD1 CASSIDGTGGTEAFF TGTGCCAGTAGTATAGATGGGACAGGGGGCACTGAAGCTTTCTTT
TRBJ1-2 - TRBV30 12 - CAWSVGQKGYTF TGTGCCTGGAGTGTAGGACAGAAGGGCTACACCTTC
TRBJ1-2 - TRBV5-4 15 TRBD1 CASSLGDSGDYGYTF TGTGCCAGCAGCTTGGGGGACAGCGGGGACTATGGCTACACCTTC
TRBJ2-3 - TRBV30 14 TRBD2 CACRAGGYTDTQYF TGTGCCTGTCGAGCGGGAGGGTACACAGATACGCAGTATTTT
TRBJ1-1 - TRBV11-2 13 - CASSLRGGVEAFF TGTGCCAGCAGCTTAAGGGGAGGGGTCGAAGCTTTCTTT
TRBJ2-3 once TRBV30 12 - CAWSKTRDTQYF TGTGCCTGGAGTAAGACTAGAGATACGCAGTATTTT
TRBJ1-1 - TRBV28 15 TRBD1 CASSLRQGRSEEAFF TGTGCCAGCAGTTTACGACAGGGAAGAAGCGAGGAAGCTTTCTTT
TRBJ2-1 - TRBV5-1 13 TRBD1 CASSLTGGDEQFF TGCGCCAGCAGCCTTACAGGGGGCGATGAGCAGTTCTTC
TRBJ2-1 - TRBV19 16 - CASRTNSESSYNEQFF TGTGCCAGTCGCACTAATAGCGAAAGCTCCTACAATGAGCAGTTCTTC
TRBJ2-7 - TRBV27 15 - CASRSIPRGIYEQYF TGTGCCAGCAGGTCCATCCCCCGGGGAATCTACGAGCAGTACTTC
TRBJ1-1 - TRBV29-1 10 - CSVGNTEAFF TGCAGCGTGGGAAACACTGAAGCTTTCTTT
TRBJ1-1 - TRBV6-6 15 - CASSTQTGANTEAFF TGTGCCAGCAGTACCCAGACAGGTGCGAACACTGAAGCTTTCTTT
TRBJ2-5 - TRBV24-1 15 TRBD1 CATSDFIRGLETQYF TGTGCCACCAGTGATTTTATCAGGGGGCTAGAGACCCAGTACTTC
TRBJ2-7 few TRBV10-2 12 TRBD2 CASKGLAHEQYF TGCGCCAGTAAGGGACTAGCCCACGAGCAGTACTTC
TRBJ1-2 - TRBV12-3/TRBV12-4 12 - CASSLGAVSYTF TGTGCCAGCAGTTTAGGGGCTGTAAGCTACACCTTC
TRBJ2-1 - TRBV7-6 15 TRBD1 CASSLEARGLVEQFF TGTGCCAGCAGCTTAGAGGCCAGGGGGCTCGTTGAGCAGTTCTTC
TRBJ2-5 - TRBV28 16 - CASSSSDGPRRETQYF TGTGCCAGCAGTAGTTCGGACGGACCTCGCAGGGAGACCCAGTACTTC
TRBJ2-5 - TRBV5-1 12 - CASSLDQETQYF TGCGCCAGCAGCTTGGACCAAGAGACCCAGTACTTC
TRBJ2-7 - TRBV4-2 15 - CASSQDRNRGYEQYF TGTGCCAGCAGCCAAGATAGGAATAGAGGCTACGAGCAGTACTTC
TRBJ1-3 - TRBV29-1 12 - CSADTAGNTIYF TGCAGCGCAGACACAGCTGGAAACACCATATATTTT
TRBJ1-2 - TRBV6-5 14 TRBD1 CASSYGQGMYGYTF TGTGCCAGCAGTTACGGACAGGGGATGTATGGCTACACCTTC
TRBJ1-5 - TRBV29-1 13 - CSVLQGYNQPQHF TGCAGCGTCCTACAGGGTTACAATCAGCCCCAGCATTTT
TRBJ1-4 - TRBV4-1 16 - CASSLAHQGSGEKLFF TGCGCCAGCAGCCTCGCCCACCAGGGGTCAGGTGAAAAACTGTTTTTT
TRBJ1-6 - TRBV6-6 14 - CASSGPSQDSPLHF TGTGCCAGCAGTGGACCTTCCCAAGATTCACCCCTCCACTTT